The entry below gives a single T cell receptor beta chain sequence along with its context. Its antigen target is currently unknown. Per-nucleotide qualities are absent, and no much larger clonotype sits a single base away. TCRbeta CDR3 regions were amplified from genomic DNA using the immunoSEQ Assay, a bias-controlled multiplex PCR. From the authors' description of their analysis: Within the assay, amplification of reference gene primers was used to estimate how many nucleated cells each sample contained. To quantify the absolute abundance of each unique TCRbeta CDR3 rearrangement, sequence reads were collapsed and filtered. For each sample, productive Simpson clonality was calculated as the square root of Simpson's diversity index over productive rearrangements. TCRdb retrieved this table from immuneACCESS and kept in-frame rearrangements only. Not all clones are present; in checked studies, unresolved V genes account for under half, and no reason is known for the remainder. V and J calls and clone size are as listed in that table; D and trimming were resolved from the DNA. The sample table contains some 46,000 clones; only one count was recorded for roughly 85% of them. The ten largest clones represent around 30% of the sample.

One collaborating source in Seattle enrolled patients while the patients were actively infected and followed the patients over time throughout the course of disease. Whole blood was collected in K2EDTA tubes by collaborating institutions according to the institutions' own protocols. For TCRbeta analysis, collaborators shipped samples in one of three forms: frozen whole blood, isolated PBMCs, or DNA extracted from either of those sample types. The entry originates in a study of blood T cell repertoires in COVID-19 (dated by TCRdb to about 2020). About the study as a whole: The collaborator samples originated in the United States, Italy and Spain and spanned the acute and convalescent phases of COVID-19. The prospective study material was composed of cDNA or gDNA derived from T cells, B-cell-depleted T cells, or PBMCs. The dataset comprised deeply sampled blood TCRbeta repertoires from subjects exposed to, actively infected with, or recovered from COVID-19. The repertoires were released in a freely available public database meant as a resource for research on the immune response to SARS-CoV-2. Samples came from the ongoing ImmuneRACE study (first 160 participants) plus 1,254 subjects from 6 global collaborators. Sample metadata almost always included a de-identified subject ID, COVID-19 status, age in years and sex. Where available, HLA class I and class II types were obtained from metadata supplied by the sample provider rather than from assay-based typing. Paper-wide results and their limitations: The quantity of clinical and demographic metadata differed by source and by participant and was supplied without curation.

The CDR3, cysteine through phenylalanine, is 15 amino acids long. Only the CDR3 portion is preserved as DNA: 45 bases, with reading frame beginning at the first base. Reading the germline V gene gives CDR1 MGHDK and CDR2 SYGVNS. At the junction V is shortened by 5 bases and J by 1 base, with 14 bases in between. The rearrangement combines TRBV25-1 with TRBJ1-1, and perhaps TRBD1 as D gene, on 6 matching bases. The sample consisted of peripheral blood. The source of this sequence is a woman of 80 years or more with COVID-19, enrolled during active disease. This receptor has the CDR3 CASSKGGGQNTEAFF. The sequence in DNA is TGTGCCAGCAGTAAAGGGGGGGGCCAGAACACTGAAGCTTTCTTT.